The entry that follows covers one T cell receptor beta chain sequence. This record comes from a study of identifying expanded T cells in peripheral blood. CDR1 SGHDN and CDR2 FVKESK come from the germline V gene. CDR3 size: 15 residues. The V end was cut by 1 base, the J end by 10 bases, with 16 bases between. The protocol was immunoSEQ multiplex PCR, while the TCRdb copy is restricted to in-frame clones and leaves out a portion. The table records about 63,000 clones, around 81% of them present only once. This chain joins TRBV14 and TRBJ2-2; D is unresolved. The clonotype originates from a person between 18 and 70 years old in good health. Sequenced: blood. The CDR3 nucleotides read TGTGCCAGCAGCCAAGCTTTCAACACAGTCGCGGAGCTGTTTTTT. It specifies CASSQAFNTVAELFF.